The TCR beta chain under discussion was sequenced for a study of T cells in Graves' hyperthyroidism and ophthalmopathy. Authors of the study amplified TCR beta CDR3 regions from RNA transcripts. A first-round RT-PCR of the TCR CDR3 used the HTBI primer set. In TCRdb, the multiplex PCR reads were re-called with MiXCR into one record per CDR3 protein. Here the sample spans 500,000 to 600,000 distinct CDR3 sequences, 35% to 50% being singletons. Germline loops: CDR1 LNHDA, CDR2 SQIVND (reference sequence). Trimming pared 0 bases from V and 5 bases from J, leaving 8 bases between. There are 13 residues in the CDR3. Investigators excluded patients with uncontrolled infection, other autoimmune disease, pregnancy or lactation.

What was sequenced was peripheral blood or thyroid tissue (not recorded which). The V gene is TRBV19, the J gene TRBJ2-7; unclear D gene. The source of this sequence is an adult woman with Graves' disease, either hyperthyroidism or ophthalmopathy (not recorded which). The CDR3 nucleotides read TGTGCCAGTAGTATAGATCCTGTAAACGAGCAGTACTTC. Translation gives CASSIDPVNEQYF.